This T cell receptor (beta chain) was retrieved from a study of early T cells in non-severe SARS-CoV-2 infection. From the 5' RACE reads, TCRdb called clonotypes with MiXCR, one entry per CDR3 protein. There are tens of thousands of distinct CDR3 sequences in the sample; 12% occur only once, and roughly 6% lies in the top ten. There are a few counts of this clonotype. The CDR3 is made up of 15 amino acids. V was trimmed by 7 bases and J by 5 bases, leaving 20 bases between them. CDR1 and CDR2 (germline): SGDLS, YYNGEE. Sequenced sample: whole blood. This TCR derives from an adult who was a healthcare worker with PCR-confirmed SARS-CoV-2 infection or an uninfected control (not recorded which). The chain links TRBV9 to TRBJ2-3, with D possibly being TRBD1 (5 bases). As DNA, the CDR3 is TGTGCCAGCTCCCCACAGGAAAGCGTAATAGATACGCAGTATTTT. Translation: CASSPQESVIDTQYF.